The 7 T cell receptor beta chains presented below share a single source sample, sequenced in a study of T cell responses to AZD1222 COVID-19 vaccine. The table came from immunoSEQ multiplex PCR; TCRdb's copy has only in-frame clones and leaves some out. The data hold more than 85,000 clones, with 87% observed a single time. The specimen was peripheral blood, collected on day 0 of AZD1222 vaccination. These receptors all stem from an adult in good health.

This rearrangement joins TRBV25-1 to TRBJ2-2, with D tentatively TRBD2 (6 bases). In germline, CDR1 is MGHDK, CDR2 SYGVNS. This CDR3 comprises 13 residues. The germline V and J ends were trimmed by 8 bases and 7 bases, with 14 bases remaining between them. CDR3 nucleotides: TGTGCCAGCTCTGGTTGGACTAACGGGGAGCTGTTTTTT. This sequence encodes CASSGWTNGELFF.

The CDR3 sequence: CASSTRQGAFSDTQYF. The CDR3 nucleotides read TGTGCCAGCAGCACCCGACAGGGGGCATTTTCAGATACGCAGTATTTT. The genes are TRBV7-8 and TRBJ2-3, with TRBD1 matching over 10 bases. This CDR3 comprises 16 residues. J lost 4 bases, V lost 5 bases, and 9 bases had no gene match. Germline lookup yields CDR1 SGHVS and CDR2 FQNEAQ.

The gene calls are TRBV27 and TRBJ2-1; D remains unclear. Trimming left V 2 bases short and J 10 bases short, with 6 bases between. The CDR3 has 11 amino acids. Germline values: CDR1 MNHEY, CDR2 SMNVEV (reference sequence). CDR3 nucleotide sequence: TGTGCCAGCAGTTTAAGATCCGAGCAGTTCTTC. Its translation: CASSLRSEQFF.

The chain couples TRBV28 to TRBJ1-5; D may be TRBD1 (5 bases). The V end lost 6 bases, the J end lost 2 bases, and 14 bases lay between the germline ends. The CDR3 runs to 15 residues. Germline assignment: CDR1 MDHEN and CDR2 SYDVKM. The CDR3 loop is CASRERGRGNQPQHF. Written as DNA, the CDR3 is TGTGCCAGCAGGGAAAGGGGTAGGGGCAATCAGCCCCAGCATTTT.

This chain links TRBV7-8 with TRBJ2-5, with D perhaps TRBD1 (6 bases). Trimming took off 6 bases at V and 1 base at J, with 12 bases between the two ends. This CDR3 spans 14 amino acids. Germline values: CDR1 SGHVS, CDR2 FQNEAQ. The CDR3 sequence: CASRAEQGQETQYF. DNA of the CDR3: TGTGCCAGCAGGGCGGAACAGGGCCAAGAGACCCAGTACTTC.

The V and J genes are TRBV29-1 and TRBJ1-2; no firm D call. Germline CDR1 SQVTM, CDR2 ANQGSEA. The CDR3 extends over 12 amino acids. V lost 3 bases and J 7 bases, leaving 12 bases between the germline ends. The DNA for the CDR3 is TGCAGCGTTGACAGAAGAGGAGGTGGCTACACCTTC. Translation gives CSVDRRGGGYTF.

As DNA, the CDR3 is TGCGCCAGCAGCTTGGGGCCGGCTGATCAGCCCCAGCATTTT. Translating gives CASSLGPADQPQHF. V gene TRBV5-1 combines with J gene TRBJ1-5; D is unresolved. Germline CDR1 is SGHRS and CDR2 is YFSETQ. This CDR3 is built from 14 residues. Trimming cost V 0 bases and J 5 bases, with 9 bases left between them.